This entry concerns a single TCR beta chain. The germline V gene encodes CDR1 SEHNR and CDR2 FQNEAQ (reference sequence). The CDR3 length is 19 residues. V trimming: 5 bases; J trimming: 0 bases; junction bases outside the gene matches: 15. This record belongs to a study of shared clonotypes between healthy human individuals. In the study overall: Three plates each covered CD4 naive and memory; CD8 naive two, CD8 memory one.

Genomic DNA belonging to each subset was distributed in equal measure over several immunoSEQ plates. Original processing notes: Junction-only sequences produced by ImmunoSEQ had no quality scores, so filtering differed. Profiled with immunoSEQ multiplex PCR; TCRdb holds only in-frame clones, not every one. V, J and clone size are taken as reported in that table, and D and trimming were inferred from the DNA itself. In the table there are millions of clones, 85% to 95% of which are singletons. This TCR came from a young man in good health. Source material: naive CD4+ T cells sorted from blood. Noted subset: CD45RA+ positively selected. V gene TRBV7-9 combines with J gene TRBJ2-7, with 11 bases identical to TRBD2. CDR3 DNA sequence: TGTGCCAGCAGCCCGCGAGCGACTAGCGGGGCAACCAGCTCCTACGAGCAGTACTTC. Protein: CASSPRATSGATSSYEQYF.